These 9 T cell receptor beta chains originate from one sample sequenced in a study of blood T cell repertoires in COVID-19. Sequencing was performed with immunoSEQ multiplex PCR; in TCRdb, only in-frame clones are kept and a portion is missing. The table shows around 160,000 clones, with around four fifths occurring only once. The source material was peripheral blood. The receptors originated from a woman aged 35 to 49 with active or convalescent COVID-19.

This chain links TRBV7-9 with TRBJ1-1, with 7 bases lining up with TRBD1. In germline, CDR1 is SEHNR, CDR2 FQNEAQ (reference sequence). The J segment lost 5 bases and the V segment lost 5 bases, leaving 8 bases of the junction unmatched. CDR3 length equals 14 residues. The CDR3 DNA follows: TGTGCCAGCAGCCCCAAGGGGGCGGTAACTGAAGCTTTCTTT. As protein: CASSPKGAVTEAFF.

The chain couples TRBV7-8 to TRBJ1-1; D uncertain. The germline CDR1 and CDR2 sequences are SGHVS and FQNEAQ. The CDR3 has 15 residues. Trimming shortened V by 0 bases and J by 2 bases, and 10 bases separated the two germline ends. The CDR3 region has the DNA TGTGCCAGCAGCTTAGCAATGGGAGAAAACACTGAAGCTTTCTTT. Residues: CASSLAMGENTEAFF.

J is TRBJ1-1 and V is TRBV28; a possible D gene is TRBD1 (5 bases). CDR1 MDHEN and CDR2 SYDVKM come from the germline V gene. The CDR3 runs to 15 residues. V shed 2 bases and J shed 0 bases, with 10 bases lying between them. This CDR3 reads CASSLGAALNTEAFF. CDR3 DNA sequence: TGTGCCAGCAGTTTAGGGGCGGCCTTGAACACTGAAGCTTTCTTT.

The chain links TRBV19 to TRBJ2-1, with 7 bases lining up with TRBD2. Germline trimming cut 1 base from V and 9 bases from J; bases unmatched to any gene: 3. Germline-derived CDR1 and CDR2 are LNHDA and SQIVND (reference sequence). This CDR3 has 13 amino acids. In nucleotides, the CDR3 is TGTGCCAGTAGTATAGTTGGGGGGGGTGAGCAGTTCTTC. This gives the protein CASSIVGGGEQFF.

The CDR3 reads CASSLAGGMGEKLFF. CDR3 in DNA: TGTGCCAGCAGCTTGGCCGGGGGAATGGGTGAAAAACTGTTTTTT. The chain carries TRBV5-6 and TRBJ1-4, with D maybe TRBD1 (5 bases). The CDR3 loop spans 15 amino acids. Trimming left V 0 bases short and J 7 bases short, with 13 bases between. The germline V gene has CDR1 SGHDT and CDR2 YYEEEE.

This chain uses TRBV9 with TRBJ2-1, with D perhaps TRBD1 (6 bases). Between the trimmed V and J ends, which lost 3 bases and 12 bases, there was a span of 13 bases. This CDR3 is built from 12 residues. Looked up from germline, CDR1 is SGDLS and CDR2 is YYNGEE. The CDR3 sequence: CASSARTGRQFF. The CDR3 bases are TGTGCCAGCAGCGCCCGAACAGGGAGGCAGTTCTTC. The full variable domain, in which reference TRBV9 and TRBJ2-1 provide the parts outside the CDR3, is DSGVTQTPKHLITATGQRVTLRCSPRSGDLSVYWYQQSLDQGLQFLIQYYNGEERAKGNILERFSAQQFPDLHSELNLSSLELGDSALYFCASSARTGRQFFGPGTRLTVL.

This chain uses TRBV24-1 with TRBJ2-2; D perhaps matches TRBD1 (6 bases). CDR3 length: 14 residues. V dropped 7 bases and J dropped 2 bases, with 10 bases sitting between them. Germline V gene sequence: CDR1 KGHDR, CDR2 SFDVKD. Written as DNA, the CDR3 is TGTGCCACCAGACAGGGTCCCAACACCGGGGAGCTGTTTTTT. Encoded protein: CATRQGPNTGELFF.

This sequence joins TRBV4-2 and TRBJ1-2; 11 bases line up with TRBD1. V lost 5 bases and J lost 4; bases outside the gene matches: 3. This CDR3 has 14 amino acids. CDR1 and CDR2 (germline): LGHNA, YNFKEQ. The CDR3 nucleotides read TGTGCCAGCAGCTCGGGACAGGGGGTCTATGGCTACACCTTC. Translating gives CASSSGQGVYGYTF.

The rearrangement joins TRBV29-1 to TRBJ1-1; D is perhaps TRBD1 (5 bases). Germline CDR1 is SQVTM and CDR2 is ANQGSEA. This CDR3 region has 12 residues. V lost 5 bases and J 6 bases, leaving 13 bases between the germline ends. The chain's CDR3 is CSVQSRAPEAFF. CDR3 nucleotide sequence: TGCAGCGTTCAATCCAGGGCTCCTGAAGCTTTCTTT.